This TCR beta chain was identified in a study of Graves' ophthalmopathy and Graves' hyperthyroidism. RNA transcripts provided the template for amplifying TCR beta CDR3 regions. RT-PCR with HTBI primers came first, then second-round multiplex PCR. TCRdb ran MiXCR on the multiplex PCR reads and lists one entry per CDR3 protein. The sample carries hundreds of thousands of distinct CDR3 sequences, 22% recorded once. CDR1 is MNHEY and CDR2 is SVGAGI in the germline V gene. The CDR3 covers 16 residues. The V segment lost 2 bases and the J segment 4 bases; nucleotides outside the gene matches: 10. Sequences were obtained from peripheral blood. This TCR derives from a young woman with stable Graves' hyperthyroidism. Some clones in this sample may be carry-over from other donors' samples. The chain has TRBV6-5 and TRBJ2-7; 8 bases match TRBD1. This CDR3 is CASSYDRGTGGYEQYF. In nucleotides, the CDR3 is TGTGCCAGCAGTTACGACCGGGGGACAGGTGGTTACGAGCAGTACTTC.